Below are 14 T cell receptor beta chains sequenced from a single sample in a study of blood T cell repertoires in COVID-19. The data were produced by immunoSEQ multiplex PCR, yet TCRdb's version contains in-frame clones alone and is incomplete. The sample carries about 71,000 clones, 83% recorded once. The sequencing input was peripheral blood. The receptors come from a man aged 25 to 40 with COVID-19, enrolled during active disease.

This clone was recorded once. The CDR3 here is CASSPGQIMNTEAFF. The CDR3 nucleotides are TGTGCCAGCTCACCGGGACAGATAATGAACACTGAAGCTTTCTTT. This chain links TRBV18 with TRBJ1-1; 7 bases agree with TRBD1. This CDR3 contains 15 residues. CDR1 is KGHSH, CDR2 LQKENI, per germline. With 3 bases clipped from V and 0 bases from J, the junction kept 4 bases outside the gene matches. Together with reference TRBV18 and TRBJ1-1, the CDR3 gives the full variable domain: NAGVMQNPRHLVRRRGQEARLRCSPMKGHSHVYWYRQLPEEGLKFMVYLQKENIIDESGMPKERFSAEFPKEGPSILRIQQVVRGDSAAYFCASSPGQIMNTEAFFGQGTRLTVV.

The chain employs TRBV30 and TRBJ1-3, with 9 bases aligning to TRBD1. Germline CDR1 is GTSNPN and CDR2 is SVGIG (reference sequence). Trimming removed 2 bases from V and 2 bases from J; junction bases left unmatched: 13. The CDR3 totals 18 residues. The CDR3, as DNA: TGTGCCTGGAGTTGGTGGGCCCAACAGGGGGCGGCTGGAAACACCATATATTTT. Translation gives CAWSWWAQQGAAGNTIYF. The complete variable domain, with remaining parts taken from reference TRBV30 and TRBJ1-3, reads SQTIHQWPATLVQPVGSPLSLECTVEGTSNPNLYWYRQAAGRGLQLLFYSVGIGQISSEVPQNLSASRPQDRQFILSSKKLLLSDSGFYLCAWSWWAQQGAAGNTIYFGEGSWLTVV.

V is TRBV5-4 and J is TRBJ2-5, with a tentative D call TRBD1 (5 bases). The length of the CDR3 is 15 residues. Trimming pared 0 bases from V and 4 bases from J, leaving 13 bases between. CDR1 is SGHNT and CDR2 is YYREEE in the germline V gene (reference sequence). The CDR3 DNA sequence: TGTGCCAGCAGCTTGGTGGGCCCAGGGTTAGAGACCCAGTACTTC. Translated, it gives CASSLVGPGLETQYF.

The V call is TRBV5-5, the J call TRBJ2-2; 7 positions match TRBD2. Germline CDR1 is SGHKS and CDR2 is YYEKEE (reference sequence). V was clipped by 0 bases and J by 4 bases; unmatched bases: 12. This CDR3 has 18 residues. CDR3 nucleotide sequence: TGTGCCAGCAGCTTGGGACTGGGAACGGGGGGAAGCACCGGGGAGCTGTTTTTT. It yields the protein CASSLGLGTGGSTGELFF.

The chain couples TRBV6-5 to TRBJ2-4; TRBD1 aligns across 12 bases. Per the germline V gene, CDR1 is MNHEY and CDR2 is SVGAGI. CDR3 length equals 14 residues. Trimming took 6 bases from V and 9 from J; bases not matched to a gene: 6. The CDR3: CASRSGTGGSIQYF. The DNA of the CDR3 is TGTGCCAGCAGGTCCGGGACAGGGGGCTCCATTCAGTACTTC.

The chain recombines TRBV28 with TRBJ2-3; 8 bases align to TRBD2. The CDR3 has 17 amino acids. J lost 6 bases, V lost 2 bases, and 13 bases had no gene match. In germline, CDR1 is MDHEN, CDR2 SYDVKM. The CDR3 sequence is CASSLRGSGVPGDTQYF. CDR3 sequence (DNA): TGTGCCAGCAGTTTAAGGGGTAGCGGGGTCCCGGGGGATACGCAGTATTTT.

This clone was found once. The CDR3 region has the DNA TGTGCCAGTAGTATCGGGGGGAATAACAATGAGCAGTTCTTC. This gives the protein CASSIGGNNNEQFF. The rearrangement joins TRBV19 to TRBJ2-1; 7 bases line up with TRBD2. From germline, CDR1 is LNHDA and CDR2 SQIVND (reference sequence). V shed 3 bases and J 5 bases; nucleotides not matched to a gene: 4. CDR3 size: 14 residues. The whole variable domain, filled in from reference TRBV19 and TRBJ2-1, reads DGGITQSPKYLFRKEGQNVTLSCEQNLNHDAMYWYRQDPGQGLRLIYYSQIVNDFQKGDIAEGYSVSREKKESFPLTVTSAQKNPTAFYLCASSIGGNNNEQFFGPGTRLTVL.

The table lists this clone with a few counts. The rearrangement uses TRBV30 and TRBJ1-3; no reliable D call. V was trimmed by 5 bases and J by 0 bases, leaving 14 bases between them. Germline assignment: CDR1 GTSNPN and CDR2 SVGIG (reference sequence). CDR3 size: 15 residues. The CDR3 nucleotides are TGTGCCTGGGCCAACCCAGACTCCTCTGGAAACACCATATATTTT. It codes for CAWANPDSSGNTIYF.

The CDR3 DNA reads as TGTGCCAGCAGCTTACCCCCAACAGGGGGCTACACTGAAGCTTTCTTT. It specifies CASSLPPTGGYTEAFF. V and J are TRBV7-6 and TRBJ1-1, with 9 positions matching TRBD1. The CDR3 contains 16 residues. The junction had 7 bases not matched to a gene; V was cut back by 2 bases and J by 3 bases. Germline V CDR1 and CDR2: SGHVS, FNYEAQ.

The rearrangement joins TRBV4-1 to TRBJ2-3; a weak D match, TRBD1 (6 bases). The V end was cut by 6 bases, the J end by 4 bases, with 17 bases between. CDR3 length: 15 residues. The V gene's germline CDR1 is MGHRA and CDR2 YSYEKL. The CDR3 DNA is TGCGCCAGCAGGCGCTACAGGGAGTCGGCAGATACGCAGTATTTT. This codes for CASRRYRESADTQYF.

The CDR3 DNA reads as TGTGCCAGTAGTAGGACTGGGACAGCCAACTATGGCTACACCTTC. This gives the protein CASSRTGTANYGYTF. The chain is built from TRBV19 and TRBJ1-2; 7 bases are shared with TRBD1. Germline CDR1 is LNHDA and CDR2 is SQIVND (reference sequence). The CDR3 has 15 residues. With 4 bases clipped from V and 2 bases from J, the junction kept 7 bases outside the gene matches.

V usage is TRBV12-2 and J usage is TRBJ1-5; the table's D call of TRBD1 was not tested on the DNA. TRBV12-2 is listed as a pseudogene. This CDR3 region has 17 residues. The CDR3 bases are TGTGCAAGTCGCTTAGCGCACGTCAGGGGAAGCAATCAGCCCCAGCATTTT. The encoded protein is CASRLAHVRGSNQPQHF.

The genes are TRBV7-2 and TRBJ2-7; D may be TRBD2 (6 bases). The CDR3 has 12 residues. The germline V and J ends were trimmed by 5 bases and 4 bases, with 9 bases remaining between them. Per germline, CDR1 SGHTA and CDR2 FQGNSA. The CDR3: CASSLLAYEQYF. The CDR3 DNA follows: TGTGCCAGCAGCCTTCTAGCGTACGAGCAGTACTTC.

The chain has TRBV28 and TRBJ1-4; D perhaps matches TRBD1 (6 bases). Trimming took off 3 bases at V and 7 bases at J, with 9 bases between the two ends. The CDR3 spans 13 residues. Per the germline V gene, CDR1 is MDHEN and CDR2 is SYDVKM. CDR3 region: CASSLGGLEKLFF. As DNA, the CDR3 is TGTGCCAGCAGTTTGGGGGGGCTTGAAAAACTGTTTTTT.